The 5 T cell receptor beta chains below were found in one sample sequenced in a study of EBV T-cell therapy then PD-1 blockade in nasopharyngeal carcinoma. The method was immunoSEQ multiplex PCR; TCRdb's version includes in-frame clones alone and lacks a portion of them. Seen here are about 23,000 clones, around 82% observed once, and the top ten hold roughly 28%. Their specific antigens are unknown. As for treatment: AdE1-LMPpoly-expanded autologous EBV-specific T-cell therapy followed by anti-PD-1 nivolumab. The sample consisted of CD8+ T cells from blood, taken around day 60 from a patient whose treatment included autologous EBV-specific T cells and nivolumab. These receptors originate from a man aged 35 to 55 with nasopharyngeal carcinoma.

CDR3 in amino acids: CASSQDSFPGSPLHF. Written as DNA, the CDR3 is TGCGCCAGCAGCCAAGACTCGTTCCCAGGTTCACCCCTCCACTTT. The chain employs TRBV4-1 and TRBJ1-6; no definite D call. This CDR3 region has 15 residues. Germline CDR1 MGHRA, CDR2 YSYEKL. V lost 0 bases and J lost 9, with 12 bases in between.

The gene calls are TRBV27 and TRBJ1-6; 11 bases agree with TRBD1. Unmatched junction bases numbered 2, after V lost 5 bases and J lost 14 bases. Germline CDR1 reads MNHEY; CDR2 reads SMNVEV (reference sequence). CDR3 size: 12 residues. For the CDR3, the DNA is TGTGCCAGCAGTAGGGGACAGGGGGCCCTCCACTTT. The encoded protein is CASSRGQGALHF.

This chain links TRBV2 with TRBJ1-5; a weak D match, TRBD1 (6 bases). Germline-derived CDR1 and CDR2 are SNHLY and FYNNEI. V lost 4 bases and J 3 bases, leaving 13 bases between the germline ends. The CDR3 has 15 residues. The CDR3 DNA sequence: TGTGCCAGCAGTGCGGGACACGCAGTCAATCAGCCCCAGCATTTT. This sequence encodes CASSAGHAVNQPQHF.

V usage is TRBV30 and J usage is TRBJ1-2, with 7 bases that match TRBD1. The V gene end was trimmed by 0 bases and the J gene end by 4 bases; junction bases not matched to a gene: 5. Germline CDR1 GTSNPN, CDR2 SVGIG (reference sequence). There are 14 residues in the CDR3. The CDR3 protein is CAWSVRGNPYGYTF. In DNA, the CDR3 is TGTGCCTGGAGTGTCAGGGGGAACCCCTATGGCTACACCTTC.

The chain joins TRBV7-2 to TRBJ2-1; weak D call: TRBD1 (5 bases). Germline V gives CDR1 SGHTA, CDR2 FQGNSA. The V gene lost 1 base and the J gene lost 5 bases, with 12 bases spanning the gap. This CDR3 spans 15 amino acids. CDR3 sequence (DNA): TGTGCCAGCAGCTTAGTTGGTCCAGGGAACAATGAGCAGTTCTTC. It is translated as CASSLVGPGNNEQFF.